This is a list of T cell receptor beta chains from one sample in a study of cytomegalovirus exposure and HLA in healthy donors. Sequencing used immunoSEQ multiplex PCR; TCRdb keeps in-frame clones, though not all of them. The sample carries about 130,000 clones, roughly 95% recorded once. Sample: PBMCs. Source of these receptors: a man between 18 and 35 years old in good health and CMV-seronegative. Each CDR3 is given with its conserved first and last residue. For some rows the clone size is stated as once, few or many, or as a class when expanded; others skip it.

CDR3aa,j_gene,v_gene,abundance
CASSSGQGGQYF,TRBJ2-7,TRBV5-1,-
CASSGTDPTYEQYF,TRBJ2-7,TRBV5-1,-
CATRQGANTQYF,TRBJ2-3,TRBV19,-
CASSLSEQETQYF,TRBJ2-5,TRBV7-9,-
CASSSTSGSYEQYF,TRBJ2-7,TRBV7-9,-
CASSLWDRDEQYF,TRBJ2-7,TRBV7-6,-
CASSLERGIEQYF,TRBJ2-7,TRBV7-6,-
CASSLGGRNEQFF,TRBJ2-1,TRBV11-3,-
CASSLVAVQGNTIYF,TRBJ1-3,TRBV7-2,-
CASSVAGAQETQYF,TRBJ2-5,TRBV9,-
CASSAFPGLDQPQHF,TRBJ1-5,TRBV9,-
CASTLGGVNQPQHF,TRBJ1-5,TRBV7-2,-
CASSEGRGRAEAFF,TRBJ1-1,TRBV2,few